Included here is one T cell receptor beta chain sequence, with context. Its target antigen remains unknown. No base quality values were provided; no much bigger clone lies one nucleotide off. Genomic DNA was used as template for profiling of TCR beta VDJ combinations and CDR3 sequences. TCR repertoire sequencing was run on an Illumina HiSeq 2000. As for how the authors treated the data: Repertoire assessment relied on Simpson's diversity index, CDR3 size and DJ length profiles, and TRBV/TRBJ rearrangement plots. The immunodominant clone was defined as the most abundant DNA sequence in deep sequencing data. CDR3 amino acid sequences were screened for sharing across subjects and compared with published repertoires and the VDJdb database. TCRdb itself trimmed the public reads at Q25 with fastp, ran MiXCR and retained productive beta chains. Here each entry gathers all rows of one CDR3 protein and keeps the most common genes and DNA. TCRdb assigned the V and J calls; the authors' analysis was not used. The sample contains about 210,000 distinct CDR3 sequences, 30% to 35% of them found a single time. The ten largest account for 1% to 1.3% of the sample.

In the study, sorted CD4+ and CD8+ blood T cells from patients with severe aplastic anemia and from healthy subjects underwent deep sequencing of TCR repertoires. Ficoll-Paque density gradient centrifugation was used to isolate peripheral blood mononuclear cells. Before DNA extraction, CD4+ and CD8+ T cells were sorted by FACS or by magnetic beads. CDR1 and CDR2, looked up from the germline V gene (reference sequence), are MNHNY and SVGAGI. Spanning cysteine to phenylalanine, the CDR3 consists of 15 amino acids. Just the 45-base CDR3 DNA is kept, in frame starting at base 1. Trimming removed 1 base from V and 4 bases from J; the gene matches leave 4 bases unexplained. This sample was taken from a study of CD8+CD57+ T cells in acquired aplastic anemia (dated by TCRdb to the late 2010s). Looking at the study overall: A mean of approximately 3 ug of DNA, ranging from roughly 0.19 to 27.4 ug, was extracted from sorted CD4+ and CD8+ cells. Healthy donor samples averaged around 9.8 million reads for CD4+ and about 12 million for CD8+ cells. Overall study results and their limits: Roughly 29 CD8+ CDR3 sequences were found to be shared between patients and controls, but these sequences appeared to be highly expressed in patients and within the immunodominant clones of the patients. Patients and healthy controls showed no significant difference in CD8+ Simpson's diversity (P=0.060).

The V gene is TRBV6-6 and the J gene is TRBJ2-5, with 9 middle bases fitting TRBD1. This receptor was obtained from a human donor in good health, serving as a control. The sequencing input was sorted CD4+, CD8+, or CD8+CD57+ T cells (not recorded which) from PBMCs. The nucleotide sequence reads TGTGCCAGCAGTTACTTGACAGGGGGTACAGAGACCCAGTACTTC. Its translation is CASSYLTGGTETQYF.